These T cell receptor beta chains were read from a single sample in a study of T cells in Graves' hyperthyroidism and ophthalmopathy. MiXCR, run by TCRdb on the multiplex PCR reads, gives a single entry per CDR3 protein. The sample yields some 720,000 distinct CDR3 sequences, around 17% seen once. Sequencing used blood. The receptors come from a man aged 18 to 30 with Graves' hyperthyroidism. The CDR3 runs from the conserved cysteine through the conserved F or W. A D gene is named only where the DNA matches it firmly. Expanded clones get a size class; other rows say once, few or many, or leave the size out.

d_call: TRBD2
v_call: TRBV12-3/TRBV12-4
j_call: TRBJ2-1
clone_size: few
cdr3_nt: TGTGCCAGCAGTGACCGACTAGCGGGAGATCGAGAGCAGTTCTTC
cdr3_aa: CASSDRLAGDREQFF

d_call: NA
v_call: TRBV5-1
j_call: TRBJ2-7
clone_size: many
cdr3_nt: TGCGCCAGCAGCCCGTCCTTAGACGAGCAGTACTTC
cdr3_aa: CASSPSLDEQYF

d_call: NA
v_call: TRBV12-3/TRBV12-4
j_call: TRBJ2-6
clone_size: many
cdr3_nt: TGTGCCAGCAGTTCCATGGGGACACGGTTTGGGGCCAACGTCCTGACTTTC
cdr3_aa: CASSSMGTRFGANVLTF

d_call: TRBD2
v_call: TRBV10-3
j_call: TRBJ2-5
clone_size: many
cdr3_nt: TGTGCCATCAGTGACCCGGGAGGACCACAAGAGACCCAGTACTTC
cdr3_aa: CAISDPGGPQETQYF

d_call: TRBD1
v_call: TRBV18
j_call: TRBJ2-7
clone_size: few
cdr3_nt: TGTGCCAGCTCACCACTTTGGGCGACAGGGAACTACGAGCAGTACTTC
cdr3_aa: CASSPLWATGNYEQYF

d_call: NA
v_call: TRBV2
j_call: TRBJ1-2
clone_size: many
cdr3_nt: TGTGCCAGCAGTATCTCGGCTCGGAGGGAAGTCGGCTACACCTTC
cdr3_aa: CASSISARREVGYTF

d_call: NA
v_call: TRBV7-8
j_call: TRBJ1-3
clone_size: NA
cdr3_nt: TGTGCCAGCAGCGGGGGAAGGATCCTCTCTGGAAACACCATATATTTT
cdr3_aa: CASSGGRILSGNTIYF

d_call: NA
v_call: TRBV19
j_call: TRBJ1-1
clone_size: NA
cdr3_nt: TGTGCCAGTAGTATAGGACCCAGAAGTGGTGCGGAAGCTTTCTTT
cdr3_aa: CASSIGPRSGAEAFF

d_call: NA
v_call: TRBV5-6
j_call: TRBJ1-1
clone_size: few
cdr3_nt: TGTGCCAGCAGCTCGGGGGGTTTCACTGAAGCTTTCTTT
cdr3_aa: CASSSGGFTEAFF

d_call: NA
v_call: TRBV7-2
j_call: TRBJ2-2
clone_size: few
cdr3_nt: TGTGCCAGCAGCCACCGCGACCCTCCCGAGCTGTTTTTT
cdr3_aa: CASSHRDPPELFF

d_call: NA
v_call: TRBV4-1
j_call: TRBJ2-7
clone_size: NA
cdr3_nt: TGCGCCAGCAGCCAAGATAAGGGCCTCAGCTCCTACGAGCAGTACTTC
cdr3_aa: CASSQDKGLSSYEQYF

d_call: TRBD2
v_call: TRBV20-1
j_call: TRBJ2-1
clone_size: few
cdr3_nt: TGCAGTGCCGATGGGACTAGCGGGAGGGGCTACAATGAGCAGTTCTTC
cdr3_aa: CSADGTSGRGYNEQFF

d_call: NA
v_call: TRBV7-6
j_call: TRBJ2-3
clone_size: NA
cdr3_nt: TGTACCAGCAGCTCAACCCCGGGGCTGAGCACAGATACGCAGTATTTT
cdr3_aa: CTSSSTPGLSTDTQYF

d_call: NA
v_call: TRBV9
j_call: TRBJ2-3
clone_size: NA
cdr3_nt: TGTGCCAGCAGCGTAGACCCCAACCTAAGTCGGGTAGATACGCAGTATTTT
cdr3_aa: CASSVDPNLSRVDTQYF

d_call: NA
v_call: TRBV11-1
j_call: TRBJ2-7
clone_size: many
cdr3_nt: TGTGCCAGCAGCTTATCCGGACAATTCTCCTACGAGCAGTACTTC
cdr3_aa: CASSLSGQFSYEQYF

d_call: NA
v_call: TRBV27
j_call: TRBJ2-3
clone_size: many
cdr3_nt: TGTGCCAGCAGTTGGGACCACACAGATACGCAGTATTTT
cdr3_aa: CASSWDHTDTQYF

d_call: NA
v_call: TRBV7-9
j_call: TRBJ2-3
clone_size: few
cdr3_nt: TGTGCCAGCAGCTTAAGACTTCCCCAGGGTACGCAGTATTTT
cdr3_aa: CASSLRLPQGTQYF

d_call: TRBD1
v_call: TRBV5-6
j_call: TRBJ2-1
clone_size: few
cdr3_nt: TGTGCCAGCAGCTTGGCCGTCACAGGGGGGTACAATGAGCAGTTCTTC
cdr3_aa: CASSLAVTGGYNEQFF

d_call: TRBD2
v_call: TRBV20-1
j_call: TRBJ2-7
clone_size: NA
cdr3_nt: TGCAGTGCTAGAGATAAAAGCGGGAGCTACGAGCAGTACTTC
cdr3_aa: CSARDKSGSYEQYF

d_call: NA
v_call: TRBV30
j_call: TRBJ1-5
clone_size: few
cdr3_nt: TGTGCCTGGAGTGTAGGGAAGGTCCAGAGAAATCAGCCCCAGCATTTT
cdr3_aa: CAWSVGKVQRNQPQHF

d_call: NA
v_call: TRBV7-9
j_call: TRBJ2-3
clone_size: many
cdr3_nt: TGTGCCAGCAGCCCAGGACAGTGGCAGTATTTT
cdr3_aa: CASSPGQWQYF

d_call: NA
v_call: TRBV7-8
j_call: TRBJ1-5
clone_size: NA
cdr3_nt: TGTGCCAGCAGCCCTTCTTTCAATCAGCCCCAGCATTTT
cdr3_aa: CASSPSFNQPQHF

d_call: NA
v_call: TRBV27
j_call: TRBJ1-1
clone_size: many
cdr3_nt: TGTGCCAGCAGTTTATCCCTCGGGGGTAACACTGAAGCTTTCTTT
cdr3_aa: CASSLSLGGNTEAFF

d_call: NA
v_call: TRBV24-1
j_call: TRBJ2-1
clone_size: many
cdr3_nt: TGTGCCACCAGTGATTTTAGCAGGAGCTCCTACAATGAGCAGTTCTTC
cdr3_aa: CATSDFSRSSYNEQFF

d_call: NA
v_call: TRBV7-9
j_call: TRBJ2-3
clone_size: many
cdr3_nt: TGTGCCAGCAGCTTAACTAGTACCACAGATACGCAGTATTTT
cdr3_aa: CASSLTSTTDTQYF

d_call: NA
v_call: TRBV5-1
j_call: TRBJ1-1
clone_size: NA
cdr3_nt: TGCGCCAGCAGCTTGGGACAGATTGTCGCTGAAGCTTTCTTT
cdr3_aa: CASSLGQIVAEAFF

d_call: NA
v_call: TRBV12-3/TRBV12-4
j_call: TRBJ2-5
clone_size: many
cdr3_nt: TGTGCCAGCAGTCCGGCGGGAAGGCGCCAAGAGACCCAGTACTTC
cdr3_aa: CASSPAGRRQETQYF

d_call: TRBD2
v_call: TRBV18
j_call: TRBJ2-2
clone_size: few
cdr3_nt: TGTGCCAGCTCACAGGCTAGCGGTGCGAACACCGGGGAGCTGTTTTTT
cdr3_aa: CASSQASGANTGELFF

d_call: NA
v_call: TRBV5-8
j_call: TRBJ2-6
clone_size: NA
cdr3_nt: TGTGCCAGCAGCTTCAGACAGGCCTCTGGGGCCAACGTCCTGACTTTC
cdr3_aa: CASSFRQASGANVLTF

d_call: NA
v_call: TRBV11-1
j_call: TRBJ1-4
clone_size: many
cdr3_nt: TGTGCCAGCAGCTTCGACAGGATGAGTGAAAAACTGTTTTTT
cdr3_aa: CASSFDRMSEKLFF

d_call: TRBD2
v_call: TRBV28
j_call: TRBJ2-3
clone_size: NA
cdr3_nt: TGTGCCAGCAGTTGGGAGGGGGCTAGCGGGAGCGCAGATACGCAGTATTTT
cdr3_aa: CASSWEGASGSADTQYF

d_call: NA
v_call: TRBV5-4
j_call: TRBJ2-7
clone_size: once
cdr3_nt: TGTGCCAGCAGCTTGGGGCCGGATCTAAATTACGAGCAGTACTTC
cdr3_aa: CASSLGPDLNYEQYF

d_call: NA
v_call: TRBV28
j_call: TRBJ1-2
clone_size: many
cdr3_nt: TGTGCCAGCAGTTTAAAGGGGGTCGACTATGGCTACACCTTC
cdr3_aa: CASSLKGVDYGYTF

d_call: NA
v_call: TRBV5-1
j_call: TRBJ1-2
clone_size: many
cdr3_nt: TGCGCCAGCAGCTTGGATCCGGGAGGAGGTGGCTACACCTTC
cdr3_aa: CASSLDPGGGGYTF

d_call: NA
v_call: TRBV19
j_call: TRBJ2-1
clone_size: NA
cdr3_nt: TGTGCCAGTAAAAACAATGAGCAGTTCTTC
cdr3_aa: CASKNNEQFF

d_call: NA
v_call: TRBV30
j_call: TRBJ1-4
clone_size: few
cdr3_nt: TGTGCCTGCCTAGAGGCTGGACGGGATGAAAAACTGTTTTTT
cdr3_aa: CACLEAGRDEKLFF

d_call: TRBD1
v_call: TRBV30
j_call: TRBJ2-6
clone_size: few
cdr3_nt: TGTGCCTGGAGTGCCCGACAGGGCCCCTCTGGGGCCAACGTCCTGACTTTC
cdr3_aa: CAWSARQGPSGANVLTF

d_call: TRBD2
v_call: TRBV28
j_call: TRBJ2-4
clone_size: NA
cdr3_nt: TGTGCCAGCAGTTCTCCCACGGGGGGGGAAAACATTCAGTACTTC
cdr3_aa: CASSSPTGGENIQYF

d_call: TRBD2
v_call: TRBV6-1
j_call: TRBJ2-1
clone_size: NA
cdr3_nt: TGTGCCTGCAGACCCAGGACTAGCCGGAGCAACAATGAGCAGTTCTTC
cdr3_aa: CACRPRTSRSNNEQFF

d_call: NA
v_call: TRBV27
j_call: TRBJ2-3
clone_size: many
cdr3_nt: TGTGCCAGCAGCTCCGAAGGCTTCTCGCGATTATCTACGCAGTATTTT
cdr3_aa: CASSSEGFSRLSTQYF

d_call: NA
v_call: TRBV15
j_call: TRBJ2-1
clone_size: NA
cdr3_nt: TGTGCCACCAGCAGAGATGGGGGGTTCCAGCAGTTCTTC
cdr3_aa: CATSRDGGFQQFF

d_call: TRBD2
v_call: TRBV30
j_call: TRBJ2-5
clone_size: NA
cdr3_nt: TGTGCCTGCAGCTTTCTAGCGGGAGGGTTGGAGACCCAGTACTTC
cdr3_aa: CACSFLAGGLETQYF

d_call: TRBD1
v_call: TRBV10-3
j_call: TRBJ1-2
clone_size: many
cdr3_nt: TGTGCCATCAGTGTTCCGGGACAGGGGACCTATGGCTACACCTTC
cdr3_aa: CAISVPGQGTYGYTF

d_call: NA
v_call: TRBV20-1
j_call: TRBJ2-7
clone_size: NA
cdr3_nt: TGCAGTGCTAGACCCTACCGGGGGGCTTACGAGCAGTACTTC
cdr3_aa: CSARPYRGAYEQYF

d_call: NA
v_call: TRBV19
j_call: TRBJ1-1
clone_size: NA
cdr3_nt: TGTGCCAGTAGAGACAGCTTGAACACTGAAGCTTTCTTT
cdr3_aa: CASRDSLNTEAFF

d_call: NA
v_call: TRBV30
j_call: TRBJ1-1
clone_size: many
cdr3_nt: TGTGCCTGTTTTCCTATCACCGGGGCCGGGGGCACTGAAGCTTTCTTT
cdr3_aa: CACFPITGAGGTEAFF

d_call: NA
v_call: TRBV28
j_call: TRBJ2-5
clone_size: few
cdr3_nt: TGTGCCAGCAGTTTCAGGGCAGTCCAAGAGACCCAGTACTTC
cdr3_aa: CASSFRAVQETQYF

d_call: NA
v_call: TRBV3-1
j_call: TRBJ1-1
clone_size: many
cdr3_nt: TGTGCCAGCAGCCCTCCCGGGACACCCAACACTGAAGCTTTCTTT
cdr3_aa: CASSPPGTPNTEAFF

d_call: TRBD2
v_call: TRBV28
j_call: TRBJ2-1
clone_size: NA
cdr3_nt: TGTGCCAGCAGTTGGGAACTAGCGGGAAATCAGTTCTTC
cdr3_aa: CASSWELAGNQFF

d_call: NA
v_call: TRBV7-3
j_call: TRBJ2-1
clone_size: NA
cdr3_nt: TGTGCCAGCAGCTCCCAGGGTAGCGGAAGCTCCTACAATGAGCAGTTCTTC
cdr3_aa: CASSSQGSGSSYNEQFF

d_call: NA
v_call: TRBV7-9
j_call: TRBJ2-3
clone_size: NA
cdr3_nt: TGTGCCAGCAGCTGGACAGATCCCACAGATACGCAGTATTTT
cdr3_aa: CASSWTDPTDTQYF

d_call: NA
v_call: TRBV18
j_call: TRBJ2-7
clone_size: NA
cdr3_nt: TGTGCCAGCTCACCATGCGGCGGGACGAGCTCCTACGAGCAGTACTTC
cdr3_aa: CASSPCGGTSSYEQYF

d_call: NA
v_call: TRBV7-9
j_call: TRBJ1-2
clone_size: many
cdr3_nt: TGTGCCAGCAGCCCCCAGGCGGGCGCTAACTATGGCTACACCTTC
cdr3_aa: CASSPQAGANYGYTF

d_call: NA
v_call: TRBV11-3
j_call: TRBJ2-7
clone_size: few
cdr3_nt: TGTGCCAGCAGCTTATGGGGTCGCGGATCCTACGAGCAGTACTTC
cdr3_aa: CASSLWGRGSYEQYF

d_call: TRBD1
v_call: TRBV28
j_call: TRBJ1-5
clone_size: many
cdr3_nt: TGTGCCAGCAGTTTTCCCCCGGGACAGGGATACAATCAGCCCCAGCATTTT
cdr3_aa: CASSFPPGQGYNQPQHF

d_call: NA
v_call: TRBV29-1
j_call: TRBJ2-2
clone_size: few
cdr3_nt: TGCAGCGTTGCGTACGGGACCATGGGCACCGGGGAGCTGTTTTTT
cdr3_aa: CSVAYGTMGTGELFF

d_call: NA
v_call: TRBV5-1
j_call: TRBJ2-7
clone_size: many
cdr3_nt: TGCGCCAGCAGCTTGGACAGGACAACCTACGAGCAGTACTTC
cdr3_aa: CASSLDRTTYEQYF

d_call: TRBD1
v_call: TRBV6-1
j_call: TRBJ1-4
clone_size: few
cdr3_nt: TGTGCCAGCAGTGGATGGGGACAGGGGAACGAAAAACTGTTTTTT
cdr3_aa: CASSGWGQGNEKLFF

d_call: NA
v_call: TRBV29-1
j_call: TRBJ2-7
clone_size: NA
cdr3_nt: TGCAGCGTGACTCGGGACAAATACGAGCAGTACTTC
cdr3_aa: CSVTRDKYEQYF